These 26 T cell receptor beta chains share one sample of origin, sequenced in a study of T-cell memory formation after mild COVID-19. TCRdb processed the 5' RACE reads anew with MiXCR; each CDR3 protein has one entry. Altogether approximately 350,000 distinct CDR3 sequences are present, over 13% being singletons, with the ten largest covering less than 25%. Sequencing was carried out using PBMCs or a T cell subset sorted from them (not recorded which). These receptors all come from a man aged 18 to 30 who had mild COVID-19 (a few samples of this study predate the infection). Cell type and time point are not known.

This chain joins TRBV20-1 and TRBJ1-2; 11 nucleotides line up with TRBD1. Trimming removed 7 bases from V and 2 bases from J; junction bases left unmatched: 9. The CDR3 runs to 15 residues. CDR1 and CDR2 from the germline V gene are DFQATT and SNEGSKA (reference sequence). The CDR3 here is CSVRDRGISNYGYTF. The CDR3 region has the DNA TGCAGTGTCAGGGACAGGGGGATTTCGAACTATGGCTACACCTTC.

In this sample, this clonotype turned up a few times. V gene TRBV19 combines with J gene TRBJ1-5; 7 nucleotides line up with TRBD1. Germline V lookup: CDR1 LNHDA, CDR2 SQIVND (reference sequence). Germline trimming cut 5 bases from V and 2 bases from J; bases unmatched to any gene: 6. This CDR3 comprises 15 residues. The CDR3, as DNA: TGTGCCAGTAGTCCAGGACAGGCGGGCAATCAGCCCCAGCATTTT. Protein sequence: CASSPGQAGNQPQHF.

CDR3 residues: CASSYSGGRGRETQYF. As DNA, the CDR3 is TGTGCCAGCAGTTACTCGGGCGGCAGGGGGCGCGAGACCCAGTACTTC. V gene TRBV6-6 combines with J gene TRBJ2-5, with 8 bases that match TRBD1. The CDR3 is made up of 16 amino acids. The germline CDR1 and CDR2 sequences are MNHNY and SVGAGI (reference sequence). The J segment lost 5 bases and the V segment lost 0 bases, leaving 8 bases of the junction unmatched.

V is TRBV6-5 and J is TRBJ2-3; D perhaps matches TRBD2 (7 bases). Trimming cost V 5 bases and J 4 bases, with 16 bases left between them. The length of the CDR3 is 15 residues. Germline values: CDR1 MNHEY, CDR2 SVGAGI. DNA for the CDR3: TGTGCCAGCAGTCCCCGGGGGGCAGTCCCAGATACGCAGTATTTT. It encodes CASSPRGAVPDTQYF.

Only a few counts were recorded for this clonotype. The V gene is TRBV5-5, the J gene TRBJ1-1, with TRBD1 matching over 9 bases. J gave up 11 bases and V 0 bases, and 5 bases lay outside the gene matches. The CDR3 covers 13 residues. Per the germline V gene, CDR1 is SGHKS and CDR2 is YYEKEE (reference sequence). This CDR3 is CASSLVGTGRAFF. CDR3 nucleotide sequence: TGTGCCAGCAGCTTGGTAGGGACAGGGAGGGCTTTCTTT.

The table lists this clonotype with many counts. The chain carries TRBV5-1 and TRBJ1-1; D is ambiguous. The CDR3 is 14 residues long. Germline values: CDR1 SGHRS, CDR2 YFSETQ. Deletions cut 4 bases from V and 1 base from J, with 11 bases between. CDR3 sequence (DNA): TGCGCCAGCAGCCTAGGGTACGGGAACACTGAAGCTTTCTTT. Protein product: CASSLGYGNTEAFF.

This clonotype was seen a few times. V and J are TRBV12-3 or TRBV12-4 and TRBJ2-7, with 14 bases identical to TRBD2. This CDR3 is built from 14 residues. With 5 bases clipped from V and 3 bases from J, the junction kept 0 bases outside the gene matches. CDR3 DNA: TGTGCCAGCAGTGGACTAGCGGGGGGCTACGAGCAGTACTTC. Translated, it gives CASSGLAGGYEQYF.

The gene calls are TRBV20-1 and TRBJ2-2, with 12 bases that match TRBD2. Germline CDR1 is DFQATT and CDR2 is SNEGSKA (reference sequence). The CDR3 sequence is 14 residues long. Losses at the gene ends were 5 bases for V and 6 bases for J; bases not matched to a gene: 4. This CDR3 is CSAATSGGSGELFF. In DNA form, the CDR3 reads TGCAGTGCTGCGACTAGCGGGGGTTCCGGGGAGCTGTTTTTT.

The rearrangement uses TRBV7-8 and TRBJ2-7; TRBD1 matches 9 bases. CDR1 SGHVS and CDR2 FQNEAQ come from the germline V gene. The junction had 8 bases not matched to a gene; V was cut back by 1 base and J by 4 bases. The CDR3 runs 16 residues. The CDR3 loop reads CASSLGTRDRVYEQYF. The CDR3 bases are TGTGCCAGCAGCTTAGGGACCCGGGACAGGGTGTACGAGCAGTACTTC.

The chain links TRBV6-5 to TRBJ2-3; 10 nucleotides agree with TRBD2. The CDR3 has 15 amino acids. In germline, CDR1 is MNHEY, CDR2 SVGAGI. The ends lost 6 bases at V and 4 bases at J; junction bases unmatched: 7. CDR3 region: CASRAAGGLPDTQYF. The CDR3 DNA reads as TGTGCCAGCAGGGCAGCGGGGGGGCTTCCAGATACGCAGTATTTT.

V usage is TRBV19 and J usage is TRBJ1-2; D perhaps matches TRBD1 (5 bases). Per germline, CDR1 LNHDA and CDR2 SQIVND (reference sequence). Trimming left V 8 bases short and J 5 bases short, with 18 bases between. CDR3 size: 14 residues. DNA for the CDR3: TGTGCCAGTGGATCCGGGACGCTAATTTATGGCTACACCTTC. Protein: CASGSGTLIYGYTF.

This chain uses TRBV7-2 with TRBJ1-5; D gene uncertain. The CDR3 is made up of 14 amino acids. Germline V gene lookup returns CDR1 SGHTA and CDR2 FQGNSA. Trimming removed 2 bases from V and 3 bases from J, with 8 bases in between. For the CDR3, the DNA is TGTGCCAGCAGCTTAAGCAACTACAATCAGCCCCAGCATTTT. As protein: CASSLSNYNQPQHF.

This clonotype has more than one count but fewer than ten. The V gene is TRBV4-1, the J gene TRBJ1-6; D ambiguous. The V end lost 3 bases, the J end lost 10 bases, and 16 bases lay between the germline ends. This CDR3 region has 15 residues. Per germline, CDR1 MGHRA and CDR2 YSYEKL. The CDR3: CASSHADGKTSPLHF. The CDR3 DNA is TGCGCCAGCAGCCATGCGGACGGAAAAACGTCACCCCTCCACTTT.

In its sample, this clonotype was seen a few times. Written as DNA, the CDR3 is TGTGCCAGCAGCTTACAGGACAGCTACGAGCAGTACTTC. This sequence encodes CASSLQDSYEQYF. The V and J genes are TRBV5-4 and TRBJ2-7; D possibly corresponds to TRBD1 (6 bases). The CDR3 is 13 amino acids. In germline, CDR1 is SGHNT, CDR2 YYREEE (reference sequence). V lost 2 bases to trimming and J lost 3 bases, with 9 bases between them. Filled out from reference TRBV5-4 and TRBJ2-7, the complete variable domain reads ETGVTQSPTHLIKTRGQQVTLRCSSQSGHNTVSWYQQALGQGPQFIFQYYREEENGRGNFPPRFSGLQFPNYSSELNVNALELDDSALYLCASSLQDSYEQYFGPGTRLTVT.

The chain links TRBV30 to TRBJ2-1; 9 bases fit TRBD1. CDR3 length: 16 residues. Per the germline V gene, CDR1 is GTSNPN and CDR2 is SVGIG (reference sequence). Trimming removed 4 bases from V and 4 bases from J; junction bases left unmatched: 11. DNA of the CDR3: TGTGCCTGGACCGGGACAGGGACCTTAATTTACAATGAGCAGTTCTTC. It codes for CAWTGTGTLIYNEQFF.

CDR3 in amino acids: CSVVATEAFF. The CDR3 DNA follows: TGCAGCGTTGTAGCTACTGAAGCTTTCTTT. The chain couples TRBV29-1 to TRBJ1-1; D is unclear. The CDR3 covers 10 residues. V lost 4 bases, J lost 5 bases, and 5 bases lay in between. Germline CDR1 SQVTM, CDR2 ANQGSEA. The variable domain in full, with the rest retrieved from reference TRBV29-1 and TRBJ1-1, is SAVISQKPSRDICQRGTSLTIQCQVDSQVTMMFWYRQQPGQSLTLIATANQGSEATYESGFVIDKFPISRPNLTFSTLTVSNMSPEDSSIYLCSVVATEAFFGQGTRLTVV.

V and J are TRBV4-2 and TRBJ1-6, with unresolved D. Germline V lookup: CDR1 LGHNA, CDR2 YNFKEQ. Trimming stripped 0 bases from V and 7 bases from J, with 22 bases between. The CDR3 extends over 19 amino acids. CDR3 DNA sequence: TGTGCCAGCAGCCAAGATTGGAAGATATCGGGTTCGAGGAATTCACCCCTCCACTTT. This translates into CASSQDWKISGSRNSPLHF.

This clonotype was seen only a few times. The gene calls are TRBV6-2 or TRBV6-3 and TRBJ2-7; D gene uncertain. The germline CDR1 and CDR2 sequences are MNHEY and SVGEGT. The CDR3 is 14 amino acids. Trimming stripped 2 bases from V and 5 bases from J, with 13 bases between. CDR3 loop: CASSYRVSEDEQYF. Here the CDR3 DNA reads TGTGCCAGCAGTTACAGGGTAAGCGAGGACGAGCAGTACTTC.

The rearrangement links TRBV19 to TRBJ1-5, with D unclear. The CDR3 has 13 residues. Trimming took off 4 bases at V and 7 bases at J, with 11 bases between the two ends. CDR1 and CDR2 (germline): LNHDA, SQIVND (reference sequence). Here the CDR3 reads CASSTEGWQPQHF. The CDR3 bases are TGTGCCAGTAGTACCGAGGGTTGGCAGCCCCAGCATTTT.

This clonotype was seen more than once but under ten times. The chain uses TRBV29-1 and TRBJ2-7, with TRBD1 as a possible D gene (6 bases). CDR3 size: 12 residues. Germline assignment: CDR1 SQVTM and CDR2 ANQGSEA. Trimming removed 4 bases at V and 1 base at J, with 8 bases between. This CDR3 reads CSVVTGSYEQYF. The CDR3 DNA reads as TGCAGCGTTGTTACAGGGTCCTACGAGCAGTACTTC.

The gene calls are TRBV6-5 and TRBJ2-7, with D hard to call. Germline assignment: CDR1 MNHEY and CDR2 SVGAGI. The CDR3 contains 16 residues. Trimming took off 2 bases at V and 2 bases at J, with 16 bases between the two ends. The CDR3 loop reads CASSYRASFTTYEQYF. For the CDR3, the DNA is TGTGCCAGCAGTTACCGGGCCAGTTTTACTACCTACGAGCAGTACTTC.

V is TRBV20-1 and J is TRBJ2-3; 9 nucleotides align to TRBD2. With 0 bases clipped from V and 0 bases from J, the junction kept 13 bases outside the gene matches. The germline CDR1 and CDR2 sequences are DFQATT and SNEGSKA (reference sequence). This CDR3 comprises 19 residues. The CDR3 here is CSARDRLAGHLRSTDTQYF. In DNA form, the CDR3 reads TGCAGTGCTAGAGATCGCCTAGCGGGGCACCTACGTAGCACAGATACGCAGTATTTT.

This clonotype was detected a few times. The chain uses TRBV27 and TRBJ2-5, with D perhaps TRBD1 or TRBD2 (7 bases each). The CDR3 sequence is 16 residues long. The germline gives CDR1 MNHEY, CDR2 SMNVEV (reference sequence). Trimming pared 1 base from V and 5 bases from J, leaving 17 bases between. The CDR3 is CASSLFPTGGQETQYF. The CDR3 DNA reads TGTGCCAGCAGTTTATTCCCCACGGGGGGACAGGAGACCCAGTACTTC.

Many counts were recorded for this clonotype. In DNA form, the CDR3 reads TGTGCCAGCAGCTTAGCCCGACAGGGGGCCTACAATGAGCAGTTCTTC. Amino acid sequence: CASSLARQGAYNEQFF. J is TRBJ2-1 and V is TRBV7-9; 9 nucleotides align to TRBD1. The V gene end was trimmed by 0 bases and the J gene end by 2 bases; junction bases not matched to a gene: 2. Germline CDR1 is SEHNR and CDR2 is FQNEAQ (reference sequence). This CDR3 has 16 residues.

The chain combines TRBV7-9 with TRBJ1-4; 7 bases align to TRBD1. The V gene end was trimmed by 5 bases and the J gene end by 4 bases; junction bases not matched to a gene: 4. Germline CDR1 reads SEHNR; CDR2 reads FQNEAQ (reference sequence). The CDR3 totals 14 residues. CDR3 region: CASSQGESNEKLFF. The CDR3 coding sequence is TGTGCCAGCAGCCAGGGGGAGAGTAATGAAAAACTGTTTTTT.

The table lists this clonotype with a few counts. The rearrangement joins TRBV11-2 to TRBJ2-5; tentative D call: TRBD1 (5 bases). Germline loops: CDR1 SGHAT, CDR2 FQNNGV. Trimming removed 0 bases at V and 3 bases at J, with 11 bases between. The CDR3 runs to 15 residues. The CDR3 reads CASSLDQGGKETQYF. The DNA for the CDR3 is TGTGCCAGCAGCTTAGATCAGGGTGGGAAAGAGACCCAGTACTTC. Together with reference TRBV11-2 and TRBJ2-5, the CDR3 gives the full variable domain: EAGVAQSPRYKIIEKRQSVAFWCNPISGHATLYWYQQILGQGPKLLIQFQNNGVVDDSQLPKDRFSAERLKGVDSTLKIQPAKLEDSAVYLCASSLDQGGKETQYFGPGTRLLVL.